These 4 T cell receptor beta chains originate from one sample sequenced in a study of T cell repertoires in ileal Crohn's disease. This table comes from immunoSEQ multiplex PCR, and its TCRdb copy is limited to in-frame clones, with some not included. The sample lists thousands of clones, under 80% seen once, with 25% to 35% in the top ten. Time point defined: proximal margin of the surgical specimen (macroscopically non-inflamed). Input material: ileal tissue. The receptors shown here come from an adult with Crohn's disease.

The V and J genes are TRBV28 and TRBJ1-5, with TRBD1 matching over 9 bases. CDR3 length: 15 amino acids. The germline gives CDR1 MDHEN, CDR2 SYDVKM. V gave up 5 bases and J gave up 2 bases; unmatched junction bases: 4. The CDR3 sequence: CASSRQGDGNQPQHF. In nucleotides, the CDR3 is TGTGCCAGCAGTCGACAGGGGGATGGCAATCAGCCCCAGCATTTT.

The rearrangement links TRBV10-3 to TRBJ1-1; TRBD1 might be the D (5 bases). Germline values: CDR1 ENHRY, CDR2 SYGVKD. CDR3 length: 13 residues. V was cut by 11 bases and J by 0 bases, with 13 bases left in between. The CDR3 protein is CAHGTGLNTEAFF. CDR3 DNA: TGTGCCCACGGGACTGGGTTGAACACTGAAGCTTTCTTT.

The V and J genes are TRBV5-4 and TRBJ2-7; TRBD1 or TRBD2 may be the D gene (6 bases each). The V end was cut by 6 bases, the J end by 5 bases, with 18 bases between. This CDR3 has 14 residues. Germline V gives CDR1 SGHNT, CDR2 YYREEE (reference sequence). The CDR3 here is CASTRSGGRNEQYF. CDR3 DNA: TGTGCCAGCACCCGCTCCGGGGGCAGGAACGAGCAGTACTTC.

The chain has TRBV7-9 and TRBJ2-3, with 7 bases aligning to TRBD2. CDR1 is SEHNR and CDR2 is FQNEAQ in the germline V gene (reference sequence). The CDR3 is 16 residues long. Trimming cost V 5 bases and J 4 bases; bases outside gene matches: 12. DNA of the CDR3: TGTGCCAGCAGCCCCCTAGGTGCGGGAGTGGCAGATACGCAGTATTTT. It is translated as CASSPLGAGVADTQYF.